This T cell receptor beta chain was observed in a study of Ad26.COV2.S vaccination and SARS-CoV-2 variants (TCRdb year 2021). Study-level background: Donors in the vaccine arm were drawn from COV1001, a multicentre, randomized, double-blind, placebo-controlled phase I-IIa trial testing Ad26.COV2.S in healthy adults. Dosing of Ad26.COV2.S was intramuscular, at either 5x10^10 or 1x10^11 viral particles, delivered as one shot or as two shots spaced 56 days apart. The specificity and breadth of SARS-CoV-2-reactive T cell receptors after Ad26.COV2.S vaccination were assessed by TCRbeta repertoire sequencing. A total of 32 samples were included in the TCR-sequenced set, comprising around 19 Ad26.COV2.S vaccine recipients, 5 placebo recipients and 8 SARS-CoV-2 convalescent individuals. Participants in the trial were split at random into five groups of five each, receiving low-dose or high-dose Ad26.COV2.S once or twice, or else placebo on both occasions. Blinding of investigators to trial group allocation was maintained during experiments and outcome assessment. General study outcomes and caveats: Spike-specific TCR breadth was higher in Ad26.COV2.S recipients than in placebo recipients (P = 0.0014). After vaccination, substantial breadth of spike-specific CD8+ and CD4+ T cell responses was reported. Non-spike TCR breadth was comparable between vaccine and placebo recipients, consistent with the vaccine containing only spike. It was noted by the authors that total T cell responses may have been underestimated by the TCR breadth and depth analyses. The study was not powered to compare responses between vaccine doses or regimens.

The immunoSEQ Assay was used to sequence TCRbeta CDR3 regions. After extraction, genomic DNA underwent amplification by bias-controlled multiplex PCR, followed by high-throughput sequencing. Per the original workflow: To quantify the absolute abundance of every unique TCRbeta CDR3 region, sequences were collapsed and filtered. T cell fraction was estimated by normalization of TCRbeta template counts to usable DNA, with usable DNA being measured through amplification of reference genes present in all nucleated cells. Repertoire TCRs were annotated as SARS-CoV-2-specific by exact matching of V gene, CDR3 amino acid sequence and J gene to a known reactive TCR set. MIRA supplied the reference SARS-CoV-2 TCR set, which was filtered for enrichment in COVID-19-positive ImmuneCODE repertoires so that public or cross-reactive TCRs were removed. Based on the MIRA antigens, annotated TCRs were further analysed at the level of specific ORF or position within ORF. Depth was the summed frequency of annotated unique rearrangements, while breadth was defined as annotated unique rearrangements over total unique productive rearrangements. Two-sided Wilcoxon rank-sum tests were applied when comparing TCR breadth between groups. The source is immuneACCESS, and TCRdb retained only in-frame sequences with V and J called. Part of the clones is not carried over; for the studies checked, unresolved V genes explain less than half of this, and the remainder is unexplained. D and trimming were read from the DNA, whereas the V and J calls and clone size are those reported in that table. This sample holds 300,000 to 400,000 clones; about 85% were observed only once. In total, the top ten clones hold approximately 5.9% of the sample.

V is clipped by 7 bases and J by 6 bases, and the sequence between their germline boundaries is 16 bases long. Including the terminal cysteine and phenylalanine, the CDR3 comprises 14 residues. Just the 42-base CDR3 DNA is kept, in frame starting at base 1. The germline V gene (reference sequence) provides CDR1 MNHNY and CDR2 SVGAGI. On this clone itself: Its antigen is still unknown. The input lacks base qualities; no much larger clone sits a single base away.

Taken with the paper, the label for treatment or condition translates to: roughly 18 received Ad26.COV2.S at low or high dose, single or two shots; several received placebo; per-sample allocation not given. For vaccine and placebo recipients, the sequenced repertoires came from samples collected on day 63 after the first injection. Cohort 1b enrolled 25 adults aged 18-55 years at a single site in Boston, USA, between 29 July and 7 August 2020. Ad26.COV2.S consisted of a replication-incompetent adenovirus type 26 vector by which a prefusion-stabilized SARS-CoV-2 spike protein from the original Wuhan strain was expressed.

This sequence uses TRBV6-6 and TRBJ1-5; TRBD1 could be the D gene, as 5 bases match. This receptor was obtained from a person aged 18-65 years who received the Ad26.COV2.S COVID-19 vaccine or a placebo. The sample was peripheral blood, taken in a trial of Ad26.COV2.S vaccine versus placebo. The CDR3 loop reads CASNQQVTGQPQHF. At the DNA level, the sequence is TGTGCCAGCAACCAACAGGTAACGGGTCAGCCCCAGCATTTT.